The 22 T cell receptor beta chains reported below all come from one sample, sequenced in a study of T cells after posttransplantation cyclophosphamide. The method was immunoSEQ multiplex PCR; TCRdb's version includes in-frame clones alone and lacks a portion of them. The repertoire has some 20,000 clones, over 95% of them found once; the top ten carry 0.15% to 0.2%. The naive gate required viable CD3+CD4+ or CD3+CD8+ cells with CCR7+CD45RA+CD45RO-CD95-CD27+CD28+ phenotype. The specimen sequenced was naive CD4+ T cells sorted from PBMCs. These receptors were taken from a man aged 40-49 years in good health, CMV-negative, and a related stem cell transplant donor.

This chain connects TRBV5-1 to TRBJ2-2, with 13 bases fitting TRBD2. CDR1 is SGHRS and CDR2 is YFSETQ in the germline V gene. The trim removed 9 bases at V and 3 bases at J, leaving 2 bases unmatched. This CDR3 is 14 amino acids long. CDR3 nucleotide sequence: TGCGCCACAGGACTAGCGGGGGACACCGGGGAGCTGTTTTTT. Translated: CATGLAGDTGELFF.

The chain is built from TRBV5-4 and TRBJ1-1; TRBD1 might be the D (6 bases). There are 16 residues in the CDR3. With 0 bases removed from V and 1 base from J, the gap between germline ends came to 13 bases. Germline CDR1 is SGHNT and CDR2 is YYREEE (reference sequence). The chain's CDR3 is CASSLAPTGGNTEAFF. The DNA for the CDR3 is TGTGCCAGCAGCTTGGCCCCGACAGGTGGGAACACTGAAGCTTTCTTT.

The CDR3: CASRGGRYGYTF. The DNA for the CDR3 is TGTGCCAGTAGGGGAGGGCGCTATGGCTACACCTTC. The chain carries TRBV19 and TRBJ1-2; no clear D. The V end lost 6 bases, the J end lost 4 bases, and 9 bases lay between the germline ends. Germline lookup yields CDR1 LNHDA and CDR2 SQIVND (reference sequence). The CDR3 sequence is 12 residues long.

This clone was counted a single time. The genes are TRBV27 and TRBJ2-1; 9 nucleotides line up with TRBD2. CDR1 MNHEY and CDR2 SMNVEV come from the germline V gene (reference sequence). Losses at the gene ends were 3 bases for V and 4 bases for J; bases not matched to a gene: 16. This CDR3 has 19 amino acids. Written as DNA, the CDR3 is TGTGCCAGCAGTTTCCCGGCGGGAGGGCCCTCAATACGGTACAATGAGCAGTTCTTC. Encoded protein: CASSFPAGGPSIRYNEQFF.

The chain uses TRBV11-2 and TRBJ2-1; 10 nucleotides match TRBD1. Per the germline V gene, CDR1 is SGHAT and CDR2 is FQNNGV. Trimming took 2 bases from V and 6 from J; bases not matched to a gene: 16. CDR3 length equals 19 residues. The CDR3 loop is CASSLNPPKRDRGTNEQFF. In DNA, the CDR3 is TGTGCCAGCAGCTTAAATCCTCCCAAACGGGACAGGGGCACCAATGAGCAGTTCTTC.

Turning to this clone: A junction boundary mismatches the germline segment, possibly from a read error. The V call is TRBV11-3, the J call TRBJ2-1, with TRBD2 matching over 7 bases. The CDR3 runs to 15 residues. Germline V gives CDR1 SGHNT, CDR2 YENEEA. CDR3 protein: CASSRVAGSYDEQFF. CDR3 DNA sequence: TGTGCCAGCAGTAGGGTAGCGGGCTCCTACGATGAGCAGTTCTTC.

The rearrangement joins TRBV4-1 to TRBJ2-7; 9 bases match TRBD1. The CDR3 runs to 14 residues. V lost 4 bases to trimming and J lost 6 bases; unmatched junction nucleotides: 7. Germline CDR1 reads MGHRA; CDR2 reads YSYEKL. CDR3: CASSLPGQGPEQYF. The CDR3 region has the DNA TGCGCCAGCAGCCTACCGGGACAGGGTCCCGAGCAGTACTTC.

The V gene is TRBV28, the J gene TRBJ2-6; TRBD2 might be the D (6 bases). V was pared by 3 bases and J by 4 bases, with 10 bases between. This CDR3 has 15 residues. CDR1 and CDR2 from the germline V gene are MDHEN and SYDVKM. Written as DNA, the CDR3 is TGTGCCAGCAGTTTTGGAGGGCGCGGGGCCAACGTCCTGACTTTC. Translated: CASSFGGRGANVLTF.

The genes are TRBV9 and TRBJ2-5, with D tentatively TRBD1 (5 bases). CDR1 and CDR2 from the germline V gene are SGDLS and YYNGEE. The CDR3 covers 15 residues. Trimming removed 0 bases from V and 4 bases from J, with 13 bases in between. CDR3 DNA: TGTGCCAGCAGCGTAGGGGCAGGGTCCGGAGAGACCCAGTACTTC. Encoded protein: CASSVGAGSGETQYF.

The chain carries TRBV6-6 and TRBJ1-5, with 8 bases that match TRBD1. The CDR3 loop spans 15 amino acids. With 8 bases clipped from V and 4 bases from J, the junction kept 10 bases outside the gene matches. The germline CDR1 and CDR2 sequences are MNHNY and SVGAGI (reference sequence). For the CDR3, the DNA is TGTGCCAGCCGCAGCACAGGGGGAGTTAATCAGCCCCAGCATTTT. Protein: CASRSTGGVNQPQHF.

The chain recombines TRBV30 with TRBJ2-1, with D possibly TRBD2 on 5 matching bases. Germline CDR1 GTSNPN, CDR2 SVGIG (reference sequence). V was cut by 4 bases and J by 9 bases, with 10 bases left in between. This CDR3 comprises 11 residues. The CDR3 here is CAWTSGFEQFF. CDR3 DNA sequence: TGTGCCTGGACCAGCGGTTTTGAGCAGTTCTTC.

This chain connects TRBV2 to TRBJ1-2; 10 bases line up with TRBD1. CDR3 length: 14 residues. Losses at the gene ends were 4 bases for V and 8 bases for J; bases not matched to a gene: 7. The V gene's germline CDR1 is SNHLY and CDR2 FYNNEI. For the CDR3, the DNA is TGTGCCAGCAGTGGCAAGGGGACAGGGGTCGGCTACACCTTC. This translates into CASSGKGTGVGYTF.

The rearrangement uses TRBV7-9 and TRBJ2-7; D is ambiguous. Germline CDR1 SEHNR, CDR2 FQNEAQ (reference sequence). With 5 bases removed from V and 2 bases from J, the gap between germline ends came to 19 bases. This CDR3 contains 16 residues. The CDR3 DNA is TGTGCCAGCAGCCTACGAAAAACAGACGGAACCTACGAGCAGTACTTC. It encodes CASSLRKTDGTYEQYF. Supplemented by reference TRBV7-9 and TRBJ2-7, the full variable domain reads DTGVSQNPRHKITKRGQNVTFRCDPISEHNRLYWYRQTLGQGPEFLTYFQNEAQLEKSRLLSDRFSAERPKGSFSTLEIQRTEQGDSAMYLCASSLRKTDGTYEQYFGPGTRLTVT.

The chain recombines TRBV30 with TRBJ1-1; the match to TRBD1 covers 8 bases. This CDR3 has 12 residues. J gave up 5 bases and V 5 bases, and 4 bases lay outside the gene matches. Germline CDR1 reads GTSNPN; CDR2 reads SVGIG (reference sequence). CDR3: CAWGQGGTEAFF. CDR3 nucleotides: TGTGCCTGGGGACAGGGCGGAACTGAAGCTTTCTTT.

The rearrangement links TRBV5-4 to TRBJ2-5, with TRBD1 as a possible D gene (6 bases). The J call may be faulty, since TRBJ2-7 better matches the DNA end. Germline V gene sequence: CDR1 SGHNT, CDR2 YYREEE (reference sequence). The CDR3 has 16 amino acids. CDR3 bases: TGTGCCAGCAGCTTGGGGGGGCCGGGACACCCCTACGAGCAGTACTTC. It codes for CASSLGGPGHPYEQYF.

The chain uses TRBV20-1 and TRBJ2-7, with D maybe TRBD2 (6 bases). This CDR3 is built from 11 residues. The V end lost 6 bases, the J end lost 7 bases, and 13 bases lay between the germline ends. From germline, CDR1 is DFQATT and CDR2 SNEGSKA (reference sequence). Written as DNA, the CDR3 is TGCAGTGCCAGGGAGGAGATGGAGCAGTACTTC. This codes for CSAREEMEQYF.

The chain has TRBV7-6 and TRBJ2-7, with D possibly matching TRBD2 (5 bases). CDR3 length equals 16 residues. V lost 5 bases and J 2 bases, leaving 19 bases between the germline ends. Germline V lookup: CDR1 SGHVS, CDR2 FNYEAQ. CDR3: CASSPTLTKRTYEQYF. The CDR3, as DNA: TGTGCCAGCAGCCCAACCTTGACCAAGCGGACCTACGAGCAGTACTTC.

The V call is TRBV18, the J call TRBJ1-5, with TRBD1 matching 7 bases. V lost 6 bases, J lost 6 bases, and 11 bases stayed unmatched. The CDR3 extends over 15 amino acids. CDR1 and CDR2 from the germline V gene are KGHSH and LQKENI. This CDR3 reads CASSGGRGGSQPQHF. The CDR3 coding sequence is TGTGCCAGCTCCGGGGGACGAGGGGGCAGTCAGCCCCAGCATTTT.

The chain combines TRBV7-2 with TRBJ2-1; unclear D gene. Trimming shortened V by 1 base and J by 5 bases, and 12 bases separated the two germline ends. The CDR3 length is 15 residues. Germline lookup yields CDR1 SGHTA and CDR2 FQGNSA. The CDR3 nucleotides read TGTGCCAGCAGCTTAGGGTATAGCAGAGACAATGAGCAGTTCTTC. Its protein product is CASSLGYSRDNEQFF.

The V gene is TRBV10-1, the J gene TRBJ2-5; D gene unclear. The germline V and J ends were trimmed by 3 bases and 5 bases, with 13 bases remaining between them. Germline values: CDR1 WNHNN, CDR2 SYGVQD (reference sequence). The CDR3 is made up of 14 amino acids. This chain's CDR3 is CASSDDRRLETQYF. The DNA of the CDR3 is TGCGCCAGCAGTGATGATAGGAGACTCGAGACCCAGTACTTC.

This clone has just a few counts. This chain's CDR3 is CASSGTGIGNTIYF. The CDR3 nucleotides read TGTGCCAGTAGTGGGACAGGGATTGGAAACACCATATATTTT. The chain joins TRBV19 to TRBJ1-3; 9 nucleotides align to TRBD1. The CDR3 has 14 amino acids. CDR1 is LNHDA, CDR2 SQIVND, per germline (reference sequence). V gave up 5 bases and J gave up 3 bases; unmatched junction bases: 2.

The chain joins TRBV28 to TRBJ1-2, with TRBD1 matching over 7 bases. There are 15 residues in the CDR3. Trimming removed 3 bases from V and 2 bases from J; junction bases left unmatched: 6. Germline V lookup: CDR1 MDHEN, CDR2 SYDVKM. CDR3 protein: CASSLVGRGNYGYTF. The CDR3 DNA sequence: TGTGCCAGCAGTTTGGTAGGCAGGGGGAACTATGGCTACACCTTC.